This is a list of T cell receptor beta chains from one sample in a study of shared clonotypes between healthy human individuals. The data were produced by immunoSEQ multiplex PCR, yet TCRdb's version contains in-frame clones alone and is incomplete. The table includes about 870,000 clones, approximately 92% detected once. The material sequenced was naive CD8+ T cells sorted from blood. These TCRs come from a man younger than 40 in good health. CDR3s include the opening cysteine and the closing phenylalanine or tryptophan. The order of the fields is J gene, D gene, clone size, V gene, CDR3 DNA, CDR3 protein. A D gene is named only where the DNA matches it firmly. Rows may omit the clone size; those that give it use once, few, many or a size class.

TRBJ2-3	NA	NA	TRBV11-2	TGTGCCAGCAGCGTGTGGGTGGGCACAGATACGCAGTATTTT	CASSVWVGTDTQYF
TRBJ2-5	NA	NA	TRBV29-1	TGCAGCGTTGTAAGCCGTGACCGGACCCAGTACTTC	CSVVSRDRTQYF
TRBJ2-5	TRBD1	NA	TRBV19	TGTGCCAGTAGTATAGGGGACAGGGGGCGAGAGACCCAGTACTTC	CASSIGDRGRETQYF
TRBJ1-5	NA	NA	TRBV27	TGTGCCAGCAGTTTGGCAGGACCGAATCAGCCCCAGCATTTT	CASSLAGPNQPQHF
TRBJ2-7	NA	NA	TRBV5-4	TGTGCCAGCAGCGGAACCGGGACAAAATACGAGCAGTACTTC	CASSGTGTKYEQYF
TRBJ1-3	TRBD1	NA	TRBV6-6	TGTGCCAGCACCCAAAGGGGGCTCGGAAACACCATATATTTT	CASTQRGLGNTIYF
TRBJ2-1	TRBD2	NA	TRBV6-5	TGTGCCAGCAGTTTCCCCGGGACTAGCGGGTACAATGAGCAGTTCTTC	CASSFPGTSGYNEQFF
TRBJ2-1	TRBD2	NA	TRBV15	TGTGCCACCAGCAGTGGGACTAGCGCGCCCAATGAGCAGTTCTTC	CATSSGTSAPNEQFF
TRBJ2-1	TRBD1	few	TRBV6-5	TGTGCCAGCAGACTGACAGGGGGAAAAGGGGAGCAGTTCTTC	CASRLTGGKGEQFF
TRBJ2-7	NA	NA	TRBV9	TGTGCCAGCAGCGTATTCGAGTCAGAAGAGCAGTACTTC	CASSVFESEEQYF
TRBJ2-1	NA	NA	TRBV18	TGTGCCAGCTCACCGATTGGCTACAATGAGCAGTTCTTC	CASSPIGYNEQFF
TRBJ2-7	NA	NA	TRBV19	TGTGCCAGTAGTCCCAGCCAGGGGCGCTACGAGCAGTACTTC	CASSPSQGRYEQYF
TRBJ2-2	NA	NA	TRBV30	TGTGCCTGGAGTGGTCTAAACACCGGGGAGCTGTTTTTT	CAWSGLNTGELFF
TRBJ2-7	NA	NA	TRBV28	TGTGCCAGCAGTTTAAAAGGGAACGAGCAGTACTTC	CASSLKGNEQYF
TRBJ2-3	NA	once	TRBV10-2	TGCGCCAGCAGTGCCAGGGGGGCTACAGATACGCAGTATTTT	CASSARGATDTQYF
TRBJ2-7	NA	NA	TRBV27	TGTGCCAGCAGTCACTCCGGGGTACGGTACGAGCAGTACTTC	CASSHSGVRYEQYF
TRBJ2-7	TRBD1	NA	TRBV7-6	TGTGCCAGCAGCTTTGTCGGGACAGGGGGCTCCGAGCAGTACTTC	CASSFVGTGGSEQYF
TRBJ2-7	TRBD2	NA	TRBV28	TGTGCCAGCAGCGGACTAGCTCGGCCCTACGAGCAGTACTTC	CASSGLARPYEQYF
TRBJ2-5	NA	few	TRBV4-1	TGCGCCAGCAGCCAAGAGGGAGAGACCCAGTACTTC	CASSQEGETQYF
TRBJ2-1	NA	NA	TRBV11-3	TGTGCCAGCAGCTTAGCCGGACTTTACAATGAGCAGTTCTTC	CASSLAGLYNEQFF
TRBJ1-5	TRBD1	NA	TRBV28	TGTGCCAGCAGTTCCGGGACAGGGGCACGACAGCCCCAGCATTTT	CASSSGTGARQPQHF
TRBJ1-1	NA	NA	TRBV27	TGTGCCAGCAGTTCCCCCGGGACCGTAGCTAAAGCTTTCTTT	CASSSPGTVAKAFF
TRBJ1-4	NA	NA	TRBV2	TGTGCCAGCAGTGAGGGCACAGCAACTAATGAAAAACTGTTTTTT	CASSEGTATNEKLFF
TRBJ2-2	TRBD1	NA	TRBV28	TGTGCCAGCAGTTCCAGGGGACAGGGACGATCGGGGGAGCTGTTTTTT	CASSSRGQGRSGELFF
TRBJ2-1	TRBD2	NA	TRBV7-3	TGTGCCAGCAGCTCAGCAACTAGCGGCTACAATGAGCAGTTCTTC	CASSSATSGYNEQFF
TRBJ2-7	TRBD2	NA	TRBV10-3	TGTGCCATCAGTGAGGGACTAGCGGGATCTGGGGAGCAGTACTTC	CAISEGLAGSGEQYF
TRBJ2-7	TRBD1	NA	TRBV6-5	TGTGCCAGCAGTTACTCGGGACAGGGTCCCTACGAGCAGTACTTC	CASSYSGQGPYEQYF
TRBJ1-2	NA	NA	TRBV9	TGTGCCAGCACCGGGGGACCGTCAAGGGCTCATTATGGCTACACCTTC	CASTGGPSRAHYGYTF
TRBJ1-1	NA	once	TRBV5-4	TGTGCCAGCAGCTTAGAAACTGAAGCTTTCTTT	CASSLETEAFF
TRBJ2-7	TRBD2	NA	TRBV5-6	TGTGCCAGCAGCCGGGGGGGCCCGGATTCGAGCTCCTACGAGCAGTACTTC	CASSRGGPDSSSYEQYF
TRBJ1-5	NA	NA	TRBV28	TGTGCCAGCAGTCTCTGGGTGATCAATCAGCCCCAGCATTTT	CASSLWVINQPQHF
TRBJ2-2	NA	NA	TRBV7-9	TGTGCCAGCAGCCCTTGGACCGAGACCGGGGAGCTGTTTTTT	CASSPWTETGELFF
TRBJ1-2	TRBD1	NA	TRBV28	TGTGCCAGCAGTCCCGAGGGACAGGGGTATCAAGCCTACACCTTC	CASSPEGQGYQAYTF
TRBJ2-1	TRBD2	NA	TRBV13	TGTGCCAGCAGCCTGATGGCCGGGACTATCCAGAATGAGCAGTTCTTC	CASSLMAGTIQNEQFF
TRBJ2-2	TRBD1	NA	TRBV4-3	TGCGCCAGCAGCCCCGGACAGGGGCTCGGCGGGGAGCTGTTTTTT	CASSPGQGLGGELFF
TRBJ2-7	TRBD2	NA	TRBV28	TGTGCCAGCAGCCTAGGGACTACCTCGCGGCGGGAGCAGTACTTC	CASSLGTTSRREQYF
TRBJ2-1	TRBD2	NA	TRBV5-6	TGTGCCAGCAGCTTCGGTCTAGCGGGAGGCAATGAGCAGTTCTTC	CASSFGLAGGNEQFF
TRBJ1-1	NA	NA	TRBV27	TGTGCCAGCAGTCCTACAGGTTACACTGAAGCTTTCTTT	CASSPTGYTEAFF
TRBJ2-2	NA	NA	TRBV10-3	TGTGCCATCGGCCCGGGGAACACCGGGGAGCTGTTTTTT	CAIGPGNTGELFF
TRBJ1-5	TRBD1	NA	TRBV5-1	TGCGCCAGCAGCCCGACAGGGGGACCCTATAGCAATCAGCCCCAGCATTTT	CASSPTGGPYSNQPQHF
TRBJ2-7	TRBD1	NA	TRBV5-6	TGTGCCAGCAGCTGGGACAGAAGCTCCTACGAGCAGTACTTC	CASSWDRSSYEQYF
TRBJ2-1	NA	NA	TRBV18	TGTGCCAGCTCACCACCGAACTACTCCTACAATGAGCAGTTCTTC	CASSPPNYSYNEQFF
TRBJ2-7	NA	NA	TRBV27	TGTGCCAGCAGGTCAGGACTCCAATACGAGCAGTACTTC	CASRSGLQYEQYF
TRBJ2-2	NA	NA	TRBV19	TGTGCCAGTAGTCGAACGAGTGAGCTGTTTTTT	CASSRTSELFF
TRBJ2-7	NA	NA	TRBV15	TGTGCCACCAGCAGAGATCCTCTGAGCTCCTACGAGCAGTACTTC	CATSRDPLSSYEQYF
TRBJ2-1	NA	NA	TRBV19	TGTGCCAGTAAAGGCAAGATGGCCGCACGTGATTACAATGAGCAGTTCTTC	CASKGKMAARDYNEQFF
TRBJ2-3	NA	NA	TRBV15	TGTGCCACCAGCATGCAGGGCGAAGTAGGTACGCAGTATTTT	CATSMQGEVGTQYF
TRBJ2-3	NA	NA	TRBV9	TGTGCCAGCAGCGTAGAGTGGAGAAGTCTAGATACGCAGTATTTT	CASSVEWRSLDTQYF
TRBJ2-2	NA	few	TRBV5-1	TGCGCCAGCAGCTTATCGGGGGCGGACACCGGGGAGCTGTTTTTT	CASSLSGADTGELFF
TRBJ2-1	NA	NA	TRBV7-9	TGTGCCAGCAGCTCAAGCGAGCTGGATGAGCAGTTCTTC	CASSSSELDEQFF
TRBJ2-7	NA	NA	TRBV28	TGTGCCAGCAGTTTCCGGGGGTACTCCTACGAGCAGTACTTC	CASSFRGYSYEQYF
TRBJ2-2	NA	NA	TRBV9	TGTGCCAGCAGCGGGTGGGACCCGAACACCGGGGAGCTGTTTTTT	CASSGWDPNTGELFF
TRBJ2-1	NA	NA	TRBV4-1	TGCGCCAGCAGCCAAGAGTGGGAGGGGGTCTACAATGAGCAGTTCTTC	CASSQEWEGVYNEQFF
TRBJ1-5	NA	NA	TRBV28	TGTGCCAGCGACGGGAGGAGGGACAGCAATCAGCCCCAGCATTTT	CASDGRRDSNQPQHF
TRBJ1-2	TRBD1	NA	TRBV4-1	TGCGCCAGCAGCCAAGGAGGGGGCGAGAATGGCTACACCTTC	CASSQGGGENGYTF